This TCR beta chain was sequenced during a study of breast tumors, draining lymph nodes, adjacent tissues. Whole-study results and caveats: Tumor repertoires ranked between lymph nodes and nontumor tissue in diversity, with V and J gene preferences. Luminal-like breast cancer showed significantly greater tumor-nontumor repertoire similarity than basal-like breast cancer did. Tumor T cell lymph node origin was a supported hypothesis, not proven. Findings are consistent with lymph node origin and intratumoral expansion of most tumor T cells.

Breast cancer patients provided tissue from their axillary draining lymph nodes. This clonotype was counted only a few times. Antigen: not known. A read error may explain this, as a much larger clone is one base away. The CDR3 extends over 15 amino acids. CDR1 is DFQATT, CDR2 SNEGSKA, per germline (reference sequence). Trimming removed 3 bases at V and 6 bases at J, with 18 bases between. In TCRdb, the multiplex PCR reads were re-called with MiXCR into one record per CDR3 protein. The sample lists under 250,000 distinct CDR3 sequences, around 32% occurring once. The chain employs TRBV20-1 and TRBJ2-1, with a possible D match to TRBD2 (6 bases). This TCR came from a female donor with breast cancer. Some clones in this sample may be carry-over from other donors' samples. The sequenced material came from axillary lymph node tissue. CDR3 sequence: CSARVGLGGSNEQFF. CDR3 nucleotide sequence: TGCAGTGCTAGGGTAGGACTTGGGGGGTCCAATGAGCAGTTCTTC.